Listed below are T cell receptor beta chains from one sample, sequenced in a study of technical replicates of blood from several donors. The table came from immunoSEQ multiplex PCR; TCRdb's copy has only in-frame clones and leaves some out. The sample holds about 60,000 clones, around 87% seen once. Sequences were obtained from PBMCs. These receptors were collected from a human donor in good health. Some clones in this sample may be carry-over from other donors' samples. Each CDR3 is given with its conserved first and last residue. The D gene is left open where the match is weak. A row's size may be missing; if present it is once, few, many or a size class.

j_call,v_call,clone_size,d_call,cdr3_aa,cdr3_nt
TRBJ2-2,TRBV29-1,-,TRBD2,CSAKASGIANTGELFF,TGCAGCGCCAAGGCTAGCGGGATAGCGAACACCGGGGAGCTGTTTTTT
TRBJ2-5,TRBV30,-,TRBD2,CAWSGLAGGETQYF,TGTGCCTGGAGTGGGCTAGCGGGAGGAGAGACCCAGTACTTC
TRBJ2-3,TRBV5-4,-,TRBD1,CASSSGQGATDTQYF,TGTGCCAGCAGCTCAGGACAGGGGGCAACAGATACGCAGTATTTT
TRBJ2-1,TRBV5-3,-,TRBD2,CARIRTRREGDEQFF,TGTGCCAGAATTCGAACTCGGCGGGAGGGCGATGAGCAGTTCTTC
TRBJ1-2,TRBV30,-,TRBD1,CASSTPRDRRGYTF,TGTGCCTCGTCCACACCTCGGGACAGGAGGGGCTACACCTTC
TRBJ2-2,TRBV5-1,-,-,CASSLEGRTGELFF,TGCGCCAGCAGCTTGGAGGGGAGGACCGGGGAGCTGTTTTTT
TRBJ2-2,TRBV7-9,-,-,CASSFLEGGVGELFF,TGTGCCAGCAGCTTCTTGGAAGGGGGAGTCGGGGAGCTGTTTTTT
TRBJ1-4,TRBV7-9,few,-,CATSGEKLFF,TGTGCCACCTCGGGGGAAAAACTGTTTTTT
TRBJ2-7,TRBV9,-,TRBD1,CASSPGTGGFYEQYF,TGTGCCAGCAGTCCCGGGACAGGGGGCTTCTACGAGCAGTACTTC
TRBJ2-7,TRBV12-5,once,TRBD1,CASGRDSGTYEQYF,TGTGCTAGTGGTCGGGACAGCGGAACCTACGAGCAGTACTTC
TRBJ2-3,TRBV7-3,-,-,CASSPDPGGTDTQYF,TGTGCCAGCAGCCCGGACCCGGGGGGCACAGATACGCAGTATTTT
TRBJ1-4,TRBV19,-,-,CASSQGGGANEKLFF,TGTGCCAGTAGTCAAGGAGGGGGGGCTAATGAAAAACTGTTTTTT
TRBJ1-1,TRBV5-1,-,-,CASSFGGGGLTMNTEAFF,TGCGCCAGCAGCTTTGGGGGCGGGGGTCTTACTATGAACACTGAAGCTTTCTTT
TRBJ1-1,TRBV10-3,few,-,CAISEQNTEAFF,TGTGCCATCAGTGAGCAGAACACTGAAGCTTTCTTT
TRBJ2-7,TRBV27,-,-,CASSLKGNYEQYF,TGTGCCAGCAGTTTGAAGGGGAATTACGAGCAGTACTTC
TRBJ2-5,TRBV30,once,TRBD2,CAWSVYSGGPQYF,TGTGCCTGGAGTGTTTACAGCGGGGGACCCCAGTACTTC
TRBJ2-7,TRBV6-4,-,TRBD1,CASSDVYGTGAYEQYF,TGTGCCAGCAGTGACGTATATGGGACAGGGGCCTACGAGCAGTACTTC
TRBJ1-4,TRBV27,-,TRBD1,CASGLPPGTANEKLFF,TGTGCCAGCGGCCTTCCCCCAGGGACAGCTAATGAAAAACTGTTTTTT
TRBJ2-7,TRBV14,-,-,CASSPWGDHEQYF,TGTGCCAGCAGCCCCTGGGGCGATCACGAGCAGTACTTC
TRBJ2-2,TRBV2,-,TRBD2,CASSGPRTSGRRRTGELFF,TGTGCCAGCAGTGGCCCCCGGACTAGCGGGAGGAGGAGGACCGGGGAGCTGTTTTTT
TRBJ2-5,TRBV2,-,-,CATNRDQETQYF,TGTGCCACCAACCGGGATCAAGAGACCCAGTACTTC
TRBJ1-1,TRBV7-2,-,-,CASSFQVGGGNTEAFF,TGTGCCAGCAGCTTTCAGGTGGGGGGTGGGAACACTGAAGCTTTCTTT
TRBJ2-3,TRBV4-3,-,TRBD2,CASSPGGSASGADTQYF,TGCGCCAGCAGCCCTGGAGGTTCGGCTAGCGGGGCGGATACGCAGTATTTT
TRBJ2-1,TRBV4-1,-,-,CASSQTVEYNEQFF,TGCGCCAGCAGCCAGACAGTCGAATACAATGAGCAGTTCTTC
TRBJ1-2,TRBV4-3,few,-,CASSQDSTEAFYGYTF,TGCGCCAGCAGCCAAGATAGTACAGAAGCCTTCTATGGCTACACCTTC
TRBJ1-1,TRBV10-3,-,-,CAISREPGQEAFF,TGTGCCATCAGTAGAGAACCGGGACAAGAAGCTTTCTTT
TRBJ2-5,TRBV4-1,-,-,CASSQDGGARETQYF,TGCGCCAGCAGCCAAGATGGGGGCGCGAGGGAGACCCAGTACTTC
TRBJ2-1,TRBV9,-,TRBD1,CASSLGTGIPNEQFF,TGTGCCAGCTCGCTGGGGACAGGGATCCCTAATGAGCAGTTCTTC
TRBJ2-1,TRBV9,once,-,CASSKQTTGEQFF,TGTGCCAGCAGCAAACAAACGACAGGCGAGCAGTTCTTC
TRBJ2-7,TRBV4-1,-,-,CASSQDHYGSYEQYF,TGCGCCAGCAGCCAAGATCATTACGGTTCCTACGAGCAGTACTTC
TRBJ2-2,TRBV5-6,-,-,CASSSLANGELFF,TGTGCCAGCAGCTCGCTAGCGAACGGGGAGCTGTTTTTT
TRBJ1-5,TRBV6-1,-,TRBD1,CASRHRGREQPQHF,TGTGCCAGCAGGCACAGGGGGCGGGAGCAGCCCCAGCATTTT
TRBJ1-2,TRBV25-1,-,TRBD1,CASSVYRGDYGYTF,TGTGCCAGCAGTGTCTACAGGGGTGACTATGGCTACACCTTC
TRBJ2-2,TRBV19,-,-,CAAGWGGGDSGELFF,TGTGCCGCAGGCTGGGGCGGGGGCGACTCCGGGGAGCTGTTTTTT
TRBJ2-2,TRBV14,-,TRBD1,CASSQEVGTGWNLPLSGELFF,TGTGCCAGCAGCCAAGAAGTCGGGACAGGGTGGAATTTACCTCTGTCCGGGGAGCTGTTTTTT
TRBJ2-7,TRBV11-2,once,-,CASSSPRQVNYEQYF,TGTGCCAGCAGCTCCCCCCGACAGGTTAATTACGAGCAGTACTTC
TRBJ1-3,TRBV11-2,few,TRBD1,CASSLDGRGHLSGNTIYF,TGTGCCAGCAGCTTAGACGGGAGGGGGCACCTCTCTGGAAACACCATATATTTT
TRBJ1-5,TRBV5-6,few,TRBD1,CASSSRERQGAGNQPQHF,TGTGCCAGCAGCTCCAGAGAGAGACAGGGGGCTGGCAATCAGCCCCAGCATTTT
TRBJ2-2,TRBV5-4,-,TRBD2,CASSLASSGGRTGELFF,TGTGCCAGCAGCTTGGCCTCTAGCGGGGGAAGAACCGGGGAGCTGTTTTTT
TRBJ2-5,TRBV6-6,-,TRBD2,CASSYTERGDRETQYF,TGTGCCAGCAGTTACACCGAGCGGGGGGATAGGGAGACCCAGTACTTC
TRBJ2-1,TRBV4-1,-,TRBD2,CASSRSSGLLGPYNEQFF,TGCGCCAGCAGCCGCTCTAGCGGTCTCCTCGGGCCTTACAATGAGCAGTTCTTC
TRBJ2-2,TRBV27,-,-,CASSFSLAAPPAELFF,TGTGCCAGCAGTTTTAGTCTAGCAGCCCCCCCGGCGGAGCTGTTTTTT
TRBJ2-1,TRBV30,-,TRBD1,CAWNLGTGSYNEQFF,TGTGCCTGGAACCTCGGGACAGGGAGTTACAATGAGCAGTTCTTC
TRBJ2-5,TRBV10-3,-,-,CAIRSQETQYF,TGTGCCATCCGCAGCCAAGAGACCCAGTACTTC
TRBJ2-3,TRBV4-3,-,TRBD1,CASSQDSGTGPRDTQYF,TGCGCCAGCAGCCAAGATTCCGGGACAGGTCCTAGGGATACGCAGTATTTT
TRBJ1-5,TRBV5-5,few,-,CASSSTGTQPQHF,TGTGCCAGCAGCTCCACAGGGACCCAGCCCCAGCATTTT
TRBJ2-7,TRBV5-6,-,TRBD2,CASRPSPSGSYEQYF,TGTGCCAGCAGGCCTTCTCCTAGCGGGTCCTACGAGCAGTACTTC